Below, 13 T cell receptor beta chains from the same sample are listed, as sequenced in a study of blood T cell repertoires in COVID-19. Only in-frame clones appear in the TCRdb table, and some are missing; sequencing was by immunoSEQ multiplex PCR. The sample consists of 300,000 to 350,000 clones, around nine tenths of them appearing once. Sequenced: PBMCs or T cells enriched from blood (not recorded which). Receptor source: a woman in her 30s who had been exposed to COVID-19.

The chain carries TRBV10-2 and TRBJ2-5; TRBD2 agrees at 13 bases. Germline CDR1 and CDR2: WSHSY and SAAADI. J was trimmed by 4 bases and V by 6 bases; bases with no gene match: 5. The CDR3 runs 15 residues. DNA for the CDR3: TGCGCCAGCAGAGCCGGGACTAGCGGGGCAGAGACCCAGTACTTC. Its protein is CASRAGTSGAETQYF.

V usage is TRBV7-8 and J usage is TRBJ2-2; the match to TRBD1 covers 7 bases. CDR1 is SGHVS, CDR2 FQNEAQ, per germline. V shed 3 bases and J 17 bases; nucleotides not matched to a gene: 12. This CDR3 contains 13 residues. CDR3 protein: CASSFSGQSLNFF. The CDR3 nucleotides read TGTGCCAGCAGCTTTTCGGGACAGTCCCTTAACTTTTTT. The variable domain in full, completed from reference TRBV7-8 and TRBJ2-2, reads GAGVSQSPRYKVAKRGQDVALRCDPISGHVSLFWYQQALGQGPEFLTYFQNEAQLDKSGLPSDRFFAERPEGSVSTLKIQRTQQEDSAVYLCASSFSGQSLNFFGEGSRLTVL.

The chain carries TRBV4-2 and TRBJ1-4; D not certain. The CDR3 loop spans 12 amino acids. Germline V lookup: CDR1 LGHNA, CDR2 YNFKEQ. Trimming pared 2 bases from V and 8 bases from J, leaving 6 bases between. This CDR3 reads CASSQQREKLFF. CDR3 DNA sequence: TGTGCCAGCAGCCAACAGCGGGAAAAACTGTTTTTT.

The chain couples TRBV25-1 to TRBJ1-6; D may be TRBD1 (5 bases). The V gene's germline CDR1 is MGHDK and CDR2 SYGVNS. The CDR3 is made up of 17 amino acids. V lost 2 bases and J lost 2, with 13 bases in between. The CDR3 DNA follows: TGTGCCAGCAGTGAAGTCGGCAGGGCAACCTATAATTCACCCCTCCACTTT. It translates to CASSEVGRATYNSPLHF.

This clone was counted a single time. J is TRBJ1-2 and V is TRBV3-1 (or the pseudogene TRBV3-2); D might be TRBD1 (5 bases). Trimming stripped 1 base from V and 4 bases from J, with 16 bases between. Looked up from germline, CDR1 is LGHDT and CDR2 is YNNKEL (reference sequence). The CDR3 extends over 16 amino acids. The CDR3 DNA is TGTGCCAGCAGCCAAGTGCACAGGATGGGGCCCTATGGCTACACCTTC. Amino acid sequence: CASSQVHRMGPYGYTF.

This clone was seen once. The V gene is TRBV2, the J gene TRBJ1-4, with 8 bases lining up with TRBD1. Germline trimming cut 6 bases from V and 8 bases from J; bases unmatched to any gene: 8. CDR1 and CDR2 (germline): SNHLY, FYNNEI. This CDR3 has 14 amino acids. CDR3 sequence (DNA): TGTGCCAGCAGGGTACAGGGGGGGCAAGAAAAACTGTTTTTT. This encodes CASRVQGGQEKLFF.

This chain connects TRBV27 to TRBJ1-1, with 7 bases aligning to TRBD1. After removal of 5 bases from V and 4 bases from J, the junction contained 7 bases not matched to a gene. Germline loops: CDR1 MNHEY, CDR2 SMNVEV (reference sequence). The CDR3 has 14 residues. DNA for the CDR3: TGTGCCAGCAGTCGACAGGGAATAGGCACTGAAGCTTTCTTT. As protein: CASSRQGIGTEAFF.

In the case of this clone: A read error is possible here, since a much larger clone lies one base away. V and J are TRBV29-1 and TRBJ2-1; 9 nucleotides line up with TRBD2. The CDR3 runs to 15 residues. Germline V gene sequence: CDR1 SQVTM, CDR2 ANQGSEA. The CDR3: CRPWGAGGQWGEQFF. CDR3 sequence (DNA): TGCCGCCCCTGGGGGGCGGGGGGGCAATGGGGAGAGCAGTTCTTC.

The V and J genes are TRBV29-1 and TRBJ1-2, with 9 bases aligning to TRBD1. The CDR3 loop spans 11 amino acids. Germline CDR1 reads SQVTM; CDR2 reads ANQGSEA. V shed 7 bases, J shed 6 bases, and the junction held 3 bases outside the gene matches. In DNA form, the CDR3 reads TGCAGCGCGAGACAGGGGGATGGCTACACCTTC. Translation gives CSARQGDGYTF. The entire variable domain, with the rest obtained from reference TRBV29-1 and TRBJ1-2, is as follows: SAVISQKPSRDICQRGTSLTIQCQVDSQVTMMFWYRQQPGQSLTLIATANQGSEATYESGFVIDKFPISRPNLTFSTLTVSNMSPEDSSIYLCSARQGDGYTFGSGTRLTVV.

This rearrangement joins TRBV18 to TRBJ1-2; D possibly corresponds to TRBD1 (5 bases). V shed 2 bases and J shed 2 bases, with 12 bases lying between them. Germline V gene data show CDR1 as KGHSH and CDR2 as LQKENI. There are 15 residues in the CDR3. CDR3 sequence: CASSPNMGPNYGYTF. The CDR3 coding sequence is TGTGCCAGCTCACCAAATATGGGGCCCAACTATGGCTACACCTTC.

This clone was seen just once. J is TRBJ2-7 and V is TRBV6-5, with unresolved D. Trimming stripped 5 bases from V and 2 bases from J, with 10 bases between. The germline V gene has CDR1 MNHEY and CDR2 SVGAGI. This CDR3 contains 13 residues. The CDR3 DNA reads as TGTGCCAGCAGTCCATCAACAGCCTACGAGCAGTACTTC. This gives the protein CASSPSTAYEQYF.

This clone was observed a few times. The chain links TRBV3-1 (or the pseudogene TRBV3-2) to TRBJ2-7; 10 positions match TRBD1. The CDR3 loop spans 14 amino acids. V lost 4 bases and J lost 5; bases outside the gene matches: 5. Germline loops: CDR1 LGHDT, CDR2 YNNKEL (reference sequence). CDR3: CASSPRQGAHEQYF. In nucleotides, the CDR3 is TGTGCCAGCAGCCCCCGACAGGGGGCTCACGAGCAGTACTTC.

This clone was counted between two and nine times. The V call is TRBV27, the J call TRBJ1-3; 8 nucleotides agree with TRBD1. V lost 5 bases and J lost 2; bases outside the gene matches: 8. CDR1 is MNHEY, CDR2 SMNVEV, per germline (reference sequence). The CDR3 extends over 16 amino acids. In DNA form, the CDR3 reads TGTGCCAGCAGTCCTGGGACAGGCAGCACTGGAAACACCATATATTTT. The encoded protein is CASSPGTGSTGNTIYF.